This TCR beta chain is drawn from a study of patients and donors after allogeneic stem cell transplantation. The CDR3 extends over 15 amino acids. Germline assignment: CDR1 SEHNR and CDR2 FQNEAQ (reference sequence). Trimming pared 4 bases from V and 5 bases from J, leaving 16 bases between. A single record per CDR3 protein comes from TCRdb applying MiXCR to the RT-PCR reads. The data hold about 34,000 distinct CDR3 sequences, with more than 35% observed a single time. This clonotype originated in a human donor who was either an allogeneic HSCT recipient or a stem cell or donor lymphocyte infusion donor (not recorded which). It is not recorded whose cells these are; they may come from a transplant donor. The V call is TRBV7-9, the J call TRBJ2-3; D may be TRBD2 (6 bases). Input material: blood, either unsorted or a sorted T cell fraction (not recorded which). The CDR3 region is CASSSPREKGDTQYF. The CDR3 nucleotides are TGTGCCAGCAGCTCCCCACGGGAGAAGGGAGATACGCAGTATTTT.